This entry lists 7 T cell receptor beta chains sequenced from one sample in a study of T cell repertoires in cytomegalovirus infection. Each CDR3 protein gets one entry after TCRdb re-called the reads with MiXCR. The profile shows roughly 500,000 distinct CDR3 sequences, 33% of them singletons. The antigens these receptors bind are not known. The specimen comprised cultured PBMCs, sampled from culture after CMV antigen stimulation. Receptors originate from a human donor in good health (CMV status not recorded). Some clones in this sample may be carry-over from other donors' samples.

The V and J genes are TRBV4-1 and TRBJ2-7; maybe TRBD2 (5 bases). CDR1 and CDR2 from the germline V gene are MGHRA and YSYEKL. Trimming removed 4 bases at V and 0 bases at J, with 10 bases between. CDR3 length: 14 amino acids. Here the CDR3 reads CASSPRGSSYEQYV. CDR3 DNA: TGCGCCAGCAGCCCTCGGGGAAGCTCCTACGAGCAGTACGTC.

The gene calls are TRBV2 and TRBJ1-1; D is ambiguous. Germline V gene data show CDR1 as SNHLY and CDR2 as FYNNEI. V was shortened by 6 bases and J by 4 bases, with 24 bases between the two germline ends. CDR3 length equals 17 residues. CDR3 sequence reads: CASRPRGREIAATEAFF. CDR3 nucleotides: TGTGCCAGCAGGCCCCGGGGTAGGGAGATTGCCGCCACTGAAGCTTTCTTT.

This clonotype was seen many times. This chain links TRBV6-2 or TRBV6-3 with TRBJ2-3, with a weak D call TRBD2 (6 bases). The germline CDR1 and CDR2 sequences are MNHEY and SVGEGT. The CDR3 runs 15 residues. The ends were cut back, 4 bases at V and 2 bases at J, with 13 bases in the middle. CDR3 in amino acids: CASSSGGASTDTQYF. The CDR3 coding sequence is TGTGCCAGCAGTTCCGGCGGGGCTTCCACAGATACGCAGTATTTT.

This clonotype appeared a single time. The chain couples TRBV5-4 to TRBJ2-7; 8 nucleotides align to TRBD2. From germline, CDR1 is SGHNT and CDR2 YYREEE (reference sequence). The CDR3 runs 14 residues. V lost 0 bases to trimming and J lost 3 bases; unmatched junction nucleotides: 2. In DNA, the CDR3 is TGTGCCAGCAGCTTGGAAGGGACTAGCTACGAGCAGTACGTC. The encoded protein is CASSLEGTSYEQYV.

The chain joins TRBV7-9 to TRBJ1-1, with D perhaps matching TRBD1 (6 bases). Trimming left V 1 base short and J 3 bases short, with 15 bases between. This CDR3 has 16 residues. Per the germline V gene, CDR1 is SEHNR and CDR2 is FQNEAQ (reference sequence). The CDR3 here is CASSLVRRGGDTEAFF. CDR3 in DNA: TGTGCCAGCAGCTTAGTAAGAAGGGGGGGAGACACTGAAGCTTTCTTT.

V is TRBV28 and J is TRBJ1-1; D remains unclear. The V end was cut by 6 bases, the J end by 6 bases, with 17 bases between. In germline, CDR1 is MDHEN, CDR2 SYDVKM. The CDR3 runs to 14 residues. The DNA for the CDR3 is TGTGCCAGCAGGCTAACTTGGGCGTTGGCTGAAGCTTTCTTT. Amino acid sequence: CASRLTWALAEAFF. Supplemented by reference TRBV28 and TRBJ1-1, the full variable domain reads DVKVTQSSRYLVKRTGEKVFLECVQDMDHENMFWYRQDPGLGLRLIYFSYDVKMKEKGDIPEGYSVSREKKERFSLILESASTNQTSMYLCASRLTWALAEAFFGQGTRLTVV.

The CDR3 bases are TGTGCCACCAGTGATTTTCTACAGGGGGCAGGGAGCAATGAGCAGTTCTTC. It is translated as CATSDFLQGAGSNEQFF. V is TRBV24-1 and J is TRBJ2-1; TRBD1 matches at 9 bases. The CDR3 is 17 residues long. Unmatched junction bases numbered 9, after V lost 1 base and J lost 6 bases. In germline, CDR1 is KGHDR, CDR2 SFDVKD.